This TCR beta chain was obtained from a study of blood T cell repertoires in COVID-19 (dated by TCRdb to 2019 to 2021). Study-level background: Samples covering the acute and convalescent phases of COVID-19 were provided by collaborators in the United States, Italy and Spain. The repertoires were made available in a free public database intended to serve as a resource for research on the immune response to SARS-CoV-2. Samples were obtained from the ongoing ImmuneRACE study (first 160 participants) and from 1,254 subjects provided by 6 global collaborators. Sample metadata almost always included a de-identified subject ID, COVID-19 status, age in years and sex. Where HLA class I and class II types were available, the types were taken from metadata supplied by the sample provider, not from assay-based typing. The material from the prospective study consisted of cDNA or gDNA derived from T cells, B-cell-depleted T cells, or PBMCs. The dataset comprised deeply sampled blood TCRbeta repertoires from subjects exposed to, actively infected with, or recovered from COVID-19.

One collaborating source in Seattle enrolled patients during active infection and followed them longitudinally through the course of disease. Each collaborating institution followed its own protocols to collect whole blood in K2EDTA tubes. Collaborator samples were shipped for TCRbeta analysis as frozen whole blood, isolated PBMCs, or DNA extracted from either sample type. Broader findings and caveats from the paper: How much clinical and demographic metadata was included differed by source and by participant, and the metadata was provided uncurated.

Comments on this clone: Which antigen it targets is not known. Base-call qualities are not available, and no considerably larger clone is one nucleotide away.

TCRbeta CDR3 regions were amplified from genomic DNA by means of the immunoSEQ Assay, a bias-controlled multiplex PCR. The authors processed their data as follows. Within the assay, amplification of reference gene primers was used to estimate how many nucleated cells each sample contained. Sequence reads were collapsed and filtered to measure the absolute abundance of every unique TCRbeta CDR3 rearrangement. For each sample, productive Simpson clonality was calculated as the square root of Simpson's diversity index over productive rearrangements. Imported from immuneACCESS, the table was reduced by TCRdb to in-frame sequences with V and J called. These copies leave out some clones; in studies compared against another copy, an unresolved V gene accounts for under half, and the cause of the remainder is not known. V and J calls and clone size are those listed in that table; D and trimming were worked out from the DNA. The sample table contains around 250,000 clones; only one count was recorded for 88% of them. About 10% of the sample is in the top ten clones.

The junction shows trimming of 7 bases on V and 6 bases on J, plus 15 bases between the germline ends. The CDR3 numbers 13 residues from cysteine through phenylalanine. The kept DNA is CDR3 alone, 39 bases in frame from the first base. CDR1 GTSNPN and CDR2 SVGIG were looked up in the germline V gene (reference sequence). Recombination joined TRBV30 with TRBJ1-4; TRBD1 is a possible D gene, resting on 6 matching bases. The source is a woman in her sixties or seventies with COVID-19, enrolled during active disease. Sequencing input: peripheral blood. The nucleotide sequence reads TGTGCCTCGGGGGGCAGGGGAGATGAAAAACTGTTTTTT. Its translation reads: CASGGRGDEKLFF.